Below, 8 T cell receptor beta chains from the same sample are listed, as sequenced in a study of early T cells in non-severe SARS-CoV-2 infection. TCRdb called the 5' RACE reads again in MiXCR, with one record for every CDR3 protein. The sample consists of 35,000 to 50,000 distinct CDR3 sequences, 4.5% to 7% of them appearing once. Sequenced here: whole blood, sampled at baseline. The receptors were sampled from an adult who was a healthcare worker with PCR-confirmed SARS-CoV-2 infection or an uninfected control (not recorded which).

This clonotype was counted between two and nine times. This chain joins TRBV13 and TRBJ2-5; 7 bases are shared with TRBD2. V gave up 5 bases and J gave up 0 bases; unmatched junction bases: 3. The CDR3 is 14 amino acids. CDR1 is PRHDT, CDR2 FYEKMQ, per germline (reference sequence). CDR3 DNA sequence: TGTGCCAGCAGCGCGCGGGGGAACCAAGAGACCCAGTACTTC. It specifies CASSARGNQETQYF.

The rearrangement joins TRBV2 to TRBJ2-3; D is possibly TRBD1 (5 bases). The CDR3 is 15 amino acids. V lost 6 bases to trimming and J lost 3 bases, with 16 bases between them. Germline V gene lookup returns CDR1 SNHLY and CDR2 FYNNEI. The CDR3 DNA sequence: TGTGCCAGCAGAGGAGACAGAGATTGGACAGATACGCAGTATTTT. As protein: CASRGDRDWTDTQYF.

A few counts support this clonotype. The CDR3 reads CSASVGTSGNTIYF. The CDR3 DNA sequence: TGCAGTGCTAGTGTAGGAACCTCTGGAAACACCATATATTTT. V gene TRBV20-1 combines with J gene TRBJ1-3; no reliable D call. Per germline, CDR1 DFQATT and CDR2 SNEGSKA (reference sequence). This CDR3 is 14 amino acids long. Trimming took off 3 bases at V and 0 bases at J, with 9 bases between the two ends.

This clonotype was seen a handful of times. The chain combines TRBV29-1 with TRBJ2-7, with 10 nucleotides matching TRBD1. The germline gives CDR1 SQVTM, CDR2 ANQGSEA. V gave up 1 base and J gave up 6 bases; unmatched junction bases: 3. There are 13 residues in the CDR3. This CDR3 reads CSVEGQGAAEQYF. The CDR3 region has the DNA TGCAGCGTTGAAGGACAGGGGGCGGCCGAGCAGTACTTC.

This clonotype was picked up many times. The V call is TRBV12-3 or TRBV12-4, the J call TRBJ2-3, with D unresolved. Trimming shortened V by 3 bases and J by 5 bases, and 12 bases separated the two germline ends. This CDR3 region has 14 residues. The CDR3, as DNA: TGTGCCAGCAGTTTCGGCGGTCTCCAAGATACGCAGTATTTT. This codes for CASSFGGLQDTQYF.

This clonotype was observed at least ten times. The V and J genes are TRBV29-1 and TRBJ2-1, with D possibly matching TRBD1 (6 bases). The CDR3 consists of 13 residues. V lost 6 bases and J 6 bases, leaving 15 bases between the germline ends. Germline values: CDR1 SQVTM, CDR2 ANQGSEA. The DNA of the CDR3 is TGCAGCGTGGAACCAGGGGCTGGCAATGAGCAGTTCTTC. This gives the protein CSVEPGAGNEQFF.

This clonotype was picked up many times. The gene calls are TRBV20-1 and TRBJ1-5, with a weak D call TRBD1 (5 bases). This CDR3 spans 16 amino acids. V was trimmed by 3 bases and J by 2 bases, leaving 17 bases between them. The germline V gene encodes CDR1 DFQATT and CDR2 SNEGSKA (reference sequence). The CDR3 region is CSASAPSRGGNQPQHF. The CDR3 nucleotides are TGCAGTGCTAGCGCTCCCTCAAGGGGCGGCAATCAGCCCCAGCATTTT.

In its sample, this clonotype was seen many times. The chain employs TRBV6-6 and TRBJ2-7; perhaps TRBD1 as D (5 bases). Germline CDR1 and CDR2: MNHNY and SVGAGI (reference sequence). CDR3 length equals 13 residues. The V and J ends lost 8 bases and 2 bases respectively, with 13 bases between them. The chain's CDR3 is CASDSTETYEQYF. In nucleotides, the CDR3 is TGTGCCAGCGACTCGACAGAGACCTACGAGCAGTACTTC.